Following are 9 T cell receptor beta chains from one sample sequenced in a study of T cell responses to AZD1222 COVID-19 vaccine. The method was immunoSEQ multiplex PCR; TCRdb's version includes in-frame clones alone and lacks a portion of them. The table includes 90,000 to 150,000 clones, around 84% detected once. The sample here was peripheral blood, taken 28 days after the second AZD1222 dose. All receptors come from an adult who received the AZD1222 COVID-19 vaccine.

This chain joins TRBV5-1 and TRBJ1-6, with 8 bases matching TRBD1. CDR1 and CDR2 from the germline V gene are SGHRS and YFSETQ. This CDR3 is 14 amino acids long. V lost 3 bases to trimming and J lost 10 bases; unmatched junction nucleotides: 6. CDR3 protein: CASSSTGVGSPLHF. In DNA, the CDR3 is TGCGCCAGCAGCTCGACAGGGGTAGGATCACCCCTCCACTTT.

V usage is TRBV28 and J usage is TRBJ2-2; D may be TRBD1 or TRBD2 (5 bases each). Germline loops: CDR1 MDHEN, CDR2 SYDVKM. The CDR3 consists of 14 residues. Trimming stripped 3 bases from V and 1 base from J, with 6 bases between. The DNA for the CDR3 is TGTGCCAGCAGTTTGAGGGGGAACACCGGGGAGCTGTTTTTT. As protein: CASSLRGNTGELFF.

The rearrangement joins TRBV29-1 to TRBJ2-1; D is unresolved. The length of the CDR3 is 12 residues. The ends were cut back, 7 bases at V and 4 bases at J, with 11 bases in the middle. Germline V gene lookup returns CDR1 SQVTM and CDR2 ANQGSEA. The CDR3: CSEQTGYNEQFF. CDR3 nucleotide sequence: TGCAGCGAACAGACTGGATACAATGAGCAGTTCTTC.

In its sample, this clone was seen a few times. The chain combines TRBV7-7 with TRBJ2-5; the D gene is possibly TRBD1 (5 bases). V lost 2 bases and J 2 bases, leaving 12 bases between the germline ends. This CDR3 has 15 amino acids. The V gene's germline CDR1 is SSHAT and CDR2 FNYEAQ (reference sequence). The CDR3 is CASSLNKGRQETQYF. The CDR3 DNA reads TGTGCCAGCAGCTTAAATAAGGGGCGGCAAGAGACCCAGTACTTC.

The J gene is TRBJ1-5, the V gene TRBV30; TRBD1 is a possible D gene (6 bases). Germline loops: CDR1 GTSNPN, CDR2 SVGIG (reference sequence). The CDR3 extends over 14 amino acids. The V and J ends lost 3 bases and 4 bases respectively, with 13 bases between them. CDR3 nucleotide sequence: TGTGCCTGGAGCCACCGGGACAAGAATCAGCCCCAGCATTTT. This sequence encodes CAWSHRDKNQPQHF.

The CDR3 bases are TGTGCCAGCAGTGATGCGGCGGGGGGCTCCTACGAGCAGTACTTC. It specifies CASSDAAGGSYEQYF. The chain couples TRBV2 to TRBJ2-7, with 8 bases identical to TRBD2. This CDR3 is 15 amino acids long. V lost 3 bases to trimming and J lost 0 bases; unmatched junction nucleotides: 4. Germline CDR1 reads SNHLY; CDR2 reads FYNNEI.

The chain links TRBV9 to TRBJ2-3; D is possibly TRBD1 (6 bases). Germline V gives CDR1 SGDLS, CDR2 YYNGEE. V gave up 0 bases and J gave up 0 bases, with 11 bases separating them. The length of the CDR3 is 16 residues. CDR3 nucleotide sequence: TGTGCCAGCAGCGTAGGGCCAGGGGAAAGCACAGATACGCAGTATTTT. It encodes CASSVGPGESTDTQYF.

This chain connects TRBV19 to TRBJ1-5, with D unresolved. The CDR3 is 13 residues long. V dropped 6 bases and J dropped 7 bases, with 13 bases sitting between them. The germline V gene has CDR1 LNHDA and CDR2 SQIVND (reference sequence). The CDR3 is CASRLTHGQPQHF. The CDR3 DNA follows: TGTGCCAGTAGGTTGACGCACGGGCAGCCCCAGCATTTT.

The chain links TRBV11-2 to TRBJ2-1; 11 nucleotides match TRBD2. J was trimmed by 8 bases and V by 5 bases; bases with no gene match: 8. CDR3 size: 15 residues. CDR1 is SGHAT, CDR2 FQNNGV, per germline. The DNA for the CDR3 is TGTGCCAGCAGCCTCAACCTAGCGGGAGGACATGAGCAGTTCTTC. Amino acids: CASSLNLAGGHEQFF.